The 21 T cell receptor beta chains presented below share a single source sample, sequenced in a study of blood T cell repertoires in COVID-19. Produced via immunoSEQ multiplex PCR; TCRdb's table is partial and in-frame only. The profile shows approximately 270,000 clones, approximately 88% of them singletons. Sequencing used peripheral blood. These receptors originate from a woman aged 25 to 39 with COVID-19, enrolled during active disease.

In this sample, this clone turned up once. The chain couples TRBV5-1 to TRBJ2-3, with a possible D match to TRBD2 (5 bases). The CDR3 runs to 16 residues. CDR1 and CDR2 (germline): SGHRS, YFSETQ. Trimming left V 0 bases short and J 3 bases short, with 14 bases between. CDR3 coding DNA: TGCGCCAGCAGCTTGGAATGGGAGCGTTGGACAGATACGCAGTATTTT. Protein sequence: CASSLEWERWTDTQYF.

The CDR3 region has the DNA TGTGCCAGCAGTGAAGGACTAGAGGCAGATACGCAGTATTTT. Amino acid sequence: CASSEGLEADTQYF. This chain links TRBV6-1 with TRBJ2-3; a weak D match, TRBD2 (6 bases). CDR1 MNHNS and CDR2 SASEGT come from the germline V gene. The CDR3 consists of 14 residues. V lost 1 base and J lost 4, with 9 bases in between.

The CDR3 nucleotides read TGCGCCAGCAGCCGAGGGACGGGGGGCACAGATACGCAGTATTTT. It codes for CASSRGTGGTDTQYF. The chain carries TRBV5-1 and TRBJ2-3; D perhaps matches TRBD2 (6 bases). Germline V gene data show CDR1 as SGHRS and CDR2 as YFSETQ. Trimming left V 4 bases short and J 1 base short, with 13 bases between. This CDR3 has 15 residues.

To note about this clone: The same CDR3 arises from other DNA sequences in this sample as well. The CDR3 region is CATSDPGQGEVDTQYF. DNA of the CDR3: TGTGCCACCAGTGATCCGGGACAGGGGGAGGTAGATACGCAGTATTTT. The chain carries TRBV24-1 and TRBJ2-3, with 11 bases aligning to TRBD1. J lost 5 bases, V lost 3 bases, and 6 bases had no gene match. This CDR3 spans 16 amino acids. In germline, CDR1 is KGHDR, CDR2 SFDVKD.

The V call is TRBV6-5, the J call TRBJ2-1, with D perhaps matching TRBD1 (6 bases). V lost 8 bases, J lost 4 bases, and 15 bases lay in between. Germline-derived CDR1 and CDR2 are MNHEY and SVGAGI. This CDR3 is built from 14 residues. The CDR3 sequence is CASLQGSSYNEQFF. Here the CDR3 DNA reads TGTGCCAGCCTACAGGGAAGTTCGTACAATGAGCAGTTCTTC.

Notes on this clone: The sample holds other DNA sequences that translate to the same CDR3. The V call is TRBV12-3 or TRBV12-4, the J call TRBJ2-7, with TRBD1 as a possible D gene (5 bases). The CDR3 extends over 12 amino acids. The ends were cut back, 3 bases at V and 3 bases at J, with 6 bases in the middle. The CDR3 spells CASSLQGYEQYF. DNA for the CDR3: TGTGCCAGCAGTTTGCAGGGCTACGAGCAGTACTTC.

The CDR3 region is CASSLNGGRDEQYV. The CDR3 nucleotides are TGTGCCAGCAGCTTAAATGGCGGGAGGGACGAGCAGTACGTC. The rearrangement links TRBV7-9 to TRBJ2-7; 9 nucleotides line up with TRBD2. This CDR3 region has 14 residues. The ends lost 2 bases at V and 5 bases at J; junction bases unmatched: 4. Germline V gives CDR1 SEHNR, CDR2 FQNEAQ (reference sequence).

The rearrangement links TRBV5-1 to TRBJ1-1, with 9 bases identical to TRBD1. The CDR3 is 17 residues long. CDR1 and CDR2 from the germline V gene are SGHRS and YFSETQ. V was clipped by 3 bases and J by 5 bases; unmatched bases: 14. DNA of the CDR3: TGCGCCAGCAGCTCTACACAAATGACAGGGGGGTTAACTGAAGCTTTCTTT. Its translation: CASSSTQMTGGLTEAFF.

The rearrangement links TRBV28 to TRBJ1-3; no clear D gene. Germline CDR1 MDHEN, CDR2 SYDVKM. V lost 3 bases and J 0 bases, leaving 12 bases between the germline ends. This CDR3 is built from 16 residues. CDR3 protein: CASSFGLLGSGNTIYF. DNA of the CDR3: TGTGCCAGCAGTTTTGGACTACTCGGCTCTGGAAACACCATATATTTT.

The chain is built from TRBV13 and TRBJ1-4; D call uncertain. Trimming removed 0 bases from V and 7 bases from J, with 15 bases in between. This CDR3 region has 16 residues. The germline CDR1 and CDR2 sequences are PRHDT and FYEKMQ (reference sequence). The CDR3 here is CASSLGARGKGEKLFF. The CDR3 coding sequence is TGTGCCAGCAGCTTAGGGGCCCGAGGGAAAGGTGAAAAACTGTTTTTT.

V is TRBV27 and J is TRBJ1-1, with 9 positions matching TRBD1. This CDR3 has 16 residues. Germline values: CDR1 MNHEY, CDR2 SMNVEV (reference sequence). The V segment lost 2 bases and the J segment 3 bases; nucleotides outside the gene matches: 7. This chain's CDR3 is CASSLAGQGPDTEAFF. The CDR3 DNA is TGTGCCAGCAGTTTAGCGGGACAGGGTCCGGACACTGAAGCTTTCTTT.

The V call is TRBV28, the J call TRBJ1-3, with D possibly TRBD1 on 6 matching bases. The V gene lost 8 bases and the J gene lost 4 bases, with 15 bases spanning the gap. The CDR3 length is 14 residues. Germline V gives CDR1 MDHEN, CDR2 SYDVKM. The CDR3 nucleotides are TGTGCCAGCGGGACAATAGGTTCCGGAAACACCATATATTTT. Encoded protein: CASGTIGSGNTIYF.

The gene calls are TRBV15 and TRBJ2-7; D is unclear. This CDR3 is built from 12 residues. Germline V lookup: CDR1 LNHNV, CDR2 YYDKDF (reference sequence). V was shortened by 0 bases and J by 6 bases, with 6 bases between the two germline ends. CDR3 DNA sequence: TGTGCCACCAGCAGAGATCAATCCGAGCAGTACGTC. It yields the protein CATSRDQSEQYV.

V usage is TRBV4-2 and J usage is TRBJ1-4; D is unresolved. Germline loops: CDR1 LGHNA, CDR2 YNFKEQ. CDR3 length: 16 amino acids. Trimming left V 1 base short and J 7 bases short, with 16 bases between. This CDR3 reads CASSQGRAAGVEKLFF. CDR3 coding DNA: TGTGCCAGCAGCCAAGGCCGGGCGGCGGGAGTTGAAAAACTGTTTTTT.

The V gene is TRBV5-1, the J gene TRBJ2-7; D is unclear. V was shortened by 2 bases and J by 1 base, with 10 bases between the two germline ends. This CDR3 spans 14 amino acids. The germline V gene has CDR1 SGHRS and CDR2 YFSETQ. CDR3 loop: CASSFGGTSYEQYF. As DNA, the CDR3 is TGCGCCAGCAGCTTTGGCGGCACGTCCTACGAGCAGTACTTC.

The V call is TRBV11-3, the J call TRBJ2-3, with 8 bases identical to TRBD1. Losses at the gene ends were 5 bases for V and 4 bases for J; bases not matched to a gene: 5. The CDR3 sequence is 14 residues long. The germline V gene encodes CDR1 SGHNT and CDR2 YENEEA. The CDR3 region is CASSDRTGPDTQYF. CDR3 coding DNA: TGTGCCAGCAGCGATCGGACAGGGCCAGATACGCAGTATTTT.

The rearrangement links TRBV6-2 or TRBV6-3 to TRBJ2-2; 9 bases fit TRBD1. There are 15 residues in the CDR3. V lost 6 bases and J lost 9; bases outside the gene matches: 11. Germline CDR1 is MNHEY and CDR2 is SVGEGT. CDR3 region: CASSPPGQGFRELFF. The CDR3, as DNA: TGTGCCAGCAGCCCCCCCGGACAGGGGTTCCGGGAGCTGTTTTTT.

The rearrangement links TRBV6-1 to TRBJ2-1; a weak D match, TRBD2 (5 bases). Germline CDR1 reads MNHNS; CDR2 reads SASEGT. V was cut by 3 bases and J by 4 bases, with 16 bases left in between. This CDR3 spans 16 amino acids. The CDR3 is CASSDRRGPPYNEQFF. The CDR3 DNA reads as TGTGCCAGCAGTGACCGACGGGGTCCCCCTTACAATGAGCAGTTCTTC.

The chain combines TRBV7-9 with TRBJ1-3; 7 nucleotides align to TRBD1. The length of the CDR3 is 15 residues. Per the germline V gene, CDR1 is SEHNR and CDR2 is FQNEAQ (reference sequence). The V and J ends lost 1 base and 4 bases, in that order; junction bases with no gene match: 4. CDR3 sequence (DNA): TGTGCCAGCAGCTTAGTTGGGGGACAGGGAAACACCATATATTTT. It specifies CASSLVGGQGNTIYF. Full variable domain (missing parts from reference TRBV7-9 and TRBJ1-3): DTGVSQNPRHKITKRGQNVTFRCDPISEHNRLYWYRQTLGQGPEFLTYFQNEAQLEKSRLLSDRFSAERPKGSFSTLEIQRTEQGDSAMYLCASSLVGGQGNTIYFGEGSWLTVV.

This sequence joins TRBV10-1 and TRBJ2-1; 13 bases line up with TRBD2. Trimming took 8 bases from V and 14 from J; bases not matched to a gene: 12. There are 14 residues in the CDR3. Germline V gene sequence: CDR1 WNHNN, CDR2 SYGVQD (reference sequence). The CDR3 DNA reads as TGCGCCAGCTCCTCAGGACTAGCGGGAGTAAATGAGTTCTTC. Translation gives CASSSGLAGVNEFF.

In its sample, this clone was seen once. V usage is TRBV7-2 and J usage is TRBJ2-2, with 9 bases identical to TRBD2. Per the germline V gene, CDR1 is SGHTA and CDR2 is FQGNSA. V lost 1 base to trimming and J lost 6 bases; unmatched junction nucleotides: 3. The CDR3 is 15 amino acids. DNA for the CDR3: TGTGCCAGCAGCTTAGTGTCTAGCGGGGCCGGGGAGCTGTTTTTT. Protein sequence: CASSLVSSGAGELFF.